This TCR beta chain derives from a study of T-cell reconstitution after alpha-beta-depleted transplantation in children. Study results and limitations: Diversity and T-cell counts at one year after transplant derived mostly from new T cells. It was reported that alpha-beta T cells came from several hundred expanded graft clones (about two months after transplant). High day-60 TCRbeta diversity in some patients came from surviving recipient T cells and thymic progenitors.

A library of TCRbeta sequences, prepared with unique molecular identifiers, was generated. TCRdb processed the PCR reads anew with MiXCR; each CDR3 protein has one entry. The table shows about 510,000 distinct CDR3 sequences, with over 9.5% occurring only once. The V gene lost 0 bases and the J gene lost 3 bases, with 13 bases spanning the gap. The CDR3 totals 15 residues. Looked up from germline, CDR1 is SGHRS and CDR2 is YFSETQ. On this clonotype itself: Its antigen remains unknown.

Source: PBMCs, mostly from graft donor cells, taken 180 days after TCRalphabeta/CD19-depleted stem cell transplant. V gene TRBV5-1 combines with J gene TRBJ2-7, with D perhaps TRBD1 or TRBD2 (5 bases each). This clonotype was sampled from a female patient aged 2-15 years who had a stem cell transplant for aplastic anemia, so the T cells may come from the graft donor. The CDR3 DNA sequence: TGCGCCAGCAGCTTGGAAGGGGACCCTCACTACGAGCAGTACGTC. Translation: CASSLEGDPHYEQYV.